The 27 T cell receptor beta chains presented below share a single source sample, sequenced in a study of blood T cell repertoires in COVID-19. The protocol was immunoSEQ multiplex PCR, while the TCRdb copy is restricted to in-frame clones and leaves out a portion. The table includes some 320,000 clones, roughly 90% detected once. The sample comprised PBMCs or T cells enriched from blood (not recorded which). These receptors originate from a man between 60 and 75 years old who had recovered from COVID-19.

The chain links TRBV18 to TRBJ2-2; 7 bases align to TRBD2. Per the germline V gene, CDR1 is KGHSH and CDR2 is LQKENI. J gave up 2 bases and V 3 bases, and 15 bases lay outside the gene matches. The CDR3 loop spans 19 amino acids. The CDR3 protein is CASSPLSPSGGGNTGELFF. The CDR3 nucleotides read TGTGCCAGCTCACCTCTATCGCCGTCTGGCGGGGGTAACACCGGGGAGCTGTTTTTT.

CDR3 loop: CASSSTAPYLYGYTF. CDR3 DNA: TGTGCCAGCAGTTCGACAGCCCCTTATCTCTATGGCTACACCTTC. J is TRBJ1-2 and V is TRBV27; possible D gene TRBD1, 5 bases. The CDR3 spans 15 residues. Trimming took 4 bases from V and 4 from J, leaving 16 bases between them. Germline V gene lookup returns CDR1 MNHEY and CDR2 SMNVEV (reference sequence).

The count of this clone is one. The V call is TRBV30, the J call TRBJ2-7, with D possibly matching TRBD2 (5 bases). The length of the CDR3 is 12 residues. Germline V lookup: CDR1 GTSNPN, CDR2 SVGIG (reference sequence). V lost 7 bases and J 3 bases, leaving 13 bases between the germline ends. CDR3 nucleotide sequence: TGTGCCTACTCGGAGGCAAGCTACGAGCAGTACTTC. It encodes CAYSEASYEQYF.

The chain combines TRBV6-5 with TRBJ1-5; no clear D. Germline V lookup: CDR1 MNHEY, CDR2 SVGAGI. Trimming cost V 5 bases and J 3 bases, with 11 bases left between them. The CDR3 totals 14 residues. The CDR3 bases are TGTGCCAGCAGTCGACCAGGCCCCAATCAGCCCCAGCATTTT. Protein: CASSRPGPNQPQHF.

This chain joins TRBV4-3 and TRBJ1-2; no reliable D call. The CDR3 contains 13 residues. CDR1 LGHNA and CDR2 YSLEER come from the germline V gene. V lost 6 bases and J 2 bases, leaving 10 bases between the germline ends. CDR3 residues: CASSAGSNYGYTF. Written as DNA, the CDR3 is TGCGCCAGCAGTGCGGGATCCAACTATGGCTACACCTTC.

This clone was seen only once. The chain couples TRBV4-3 to TRBJ1-2; 7 bases align to TRBD1. The CDR3 totals 17 residues. Germline trimming cut 1 base from V and 8 bases from J; bases unmatched to any gene: 16. Germline CDR1 is LGHNA and CDR2 is YSLEER. The CDR3 DNA sequence: TGCGCCAGCAGCCAAGCATTCACAGGGGCGGATTCTCGGGGCTACACCTTC. As protein: CASSQAFTGADSRGYTF.

The V and J genes are TRBV9 and TRBJ2-1, with D tentatively TRBD2 (5 bases). Germline loops: CDR1 SGDLS, CDR2 YYNGEE. The ends were cut back, 0 bases at V and 6 bases at J, with 13 bases in the middle. This CDR3 spans 15 amino acids. The CDR3 DNA reads TGTGCCAGCAGCGTAGGAGACTATTTTTCCAATGAGCAGTTCTTC. Its translation: CASSVGDYFSNEQFF. Filled out from reference TRBV9 and TRBJ2-1, the complete variable domain reads DSGVTQTPKHLITATGQRVTLRCSPRSGDLSVYWYQQSLDQGLQFLIQYYNGEERAKGNILERFSAQQFPDLHSELNLSSLELGDSALYFCASSVGDYFSNEQFFGPGTRLTVL.

This chain connects TRBV5-5 to TRBJ1-4; TRBD1 matches 8 bases. CDR3 length equals 16 residues. Germline lookup yields CDR1 SGHKS and CDR2 YYEKEE (reference sequence). The junction had 11 bases not matched to a gene; V was cut back by 4 bases and J by 6 bases. CDR3 residues: CASSRLRQGLDEKLFF. The CDR3 DNA sequence: TGTGCCAGCAGCCGACTCAGACAGGGGTTGGATGAAAAACTGTTTTTT.

The chain carries TRBV5-4 and TRBJ1-1; 9 bases agree with TRBD1. V lost 4 bases to trimming and J lost 4 bases; unmatched junction nucleotides: 8. The length of the CDR3 is 15 residues. Germline V gene lookup returns CDR1 SGHNT and CDR2 YYREEE (reference sequence). In nucleotides, the CDR3 is TGTGCCAGCAGCCACACAGGGGGCACGGGCACTGAAGCTTTCTTT. Its protein product is CASSHTGGTGTEAFF.

CDR3 nucleotide sequence: TGTGCCAGCAGCGCGCAGACACCGAACACTGAAGCTTTCTTT. Its protein is CASSAQTPNTEAFF. V gene TRBV7-9 combines with J gene TRBJ1-1; D is unclear. The CDR3 has 14 residues. V shed 5 bases and J shed 1 base, with 11 bases lying between them. CDR1 and CDR2 from the germline V gene are SEHNR and FQNEAQ (reference sequence).

A note on this clone: This CDR3 is also generated by other DNA sequences in the sample. V usage is TRBV30 and J usage is TRBJ1-5; 9 bases agree with TRBD1. V lost 0 bases, J lost 1 base, and 1 base stayed unmatched. Looked up from germline, CDR1 is GTSNPN and CDR2 is SVGIG (reference sequence). The CDR3 length is 15 residues. CDR3 in DNA: TGTGCCTGGAGTGTAGGACAGGGGAGCAATCAGCCCCAGCATTTT. As protein: CAWSVGQGSNQPQHF.

The rearrangement uses TRBV7-8 and TRBJ2-1; TRBD1 is a possible D gene (6 bases). In germline, CDR1 is SGHVS, CDR2 FQNEAQ. With 0 bases removed from V and 6 bases from J, the gap between germline ends came to 15 bases. The CDR3 extends over 16 amino acids. The CDR3 loop is CASSLAVVAGVNEQFF. CDR3 DNA sequence: TGTGCCAGCAGCTTAGCGGTGGTGGCAGGGGTCAATGAGCAGTTCTTC. Full variable domain (outside the CDR3, taken from reference TRBV7-8 and TRBJ2-1): GAGVSQSPRYKVAKRGQDVALRCDPISGHVSLFWYQQALGQGPEFLTYFQNEAQLDKSGLPSDRFFAERPEGSVSTLKIQRTQQEDSAVYLCASSLAVVAGVNEQFFGPGTRLTVL.

This clone was counted a single time. V and J are TRBV18 and TRBJ1-2; possibly TRBD1 for D (5 bases). The CDR3 is made up of 19 amino acids. Per the germline V gene, CDR1 is KGHSH and CDR2 is LQKENI. V shed 1 base and J shed 2 bases, with 23 bases lying between them. CDR3 sequence: CASSPQLALGDGVNYGYTF. The CDR3 nucleotides read TGTGCCAGCTCACCACAACTAGCCTTGGGGGACGGAGTAAACTATGGCTACACCTTC.

The rearrangement joins TRBV6-4 to TRBJ2-1, with 12 bases matching TRBD2. The germline gives CDR1 MRHNA, CDR2 SNTAGT. The CDR3 has 15 residues. V shed 5 bases, J shed 4 bases, and the junction held 3 bases outside the gene matches. This chain's CDR3 is CASSPLAGGYNEQFF. The CDR3 DNA sequence: TGTGCCAGCAGTCCCCTAGCGGGAGGGTACAATGAGCAGTTCTTC.

The chain has TRBV5-8 and TRBJ2-7, with D maybe TRBD2 (5 bases). CDR1 SGHTS and CDR2 YDEGEE come from the germline V gene. The CDR3 totals 14 residues. V was shortened by 4 bases and J by 0 bases, with 11 bases between the two germline ends. The CDR3 DNA is TGTGCCAGCAGCCTCTCCGGGATCTCCTACGAGCAGTACTTC. It encodes CASSLSGISYEQYF.

This sequence joins TRBV6-5 and TRBJ1-5; 8 bases fit TRBD1. The CDR3 consists of 14 residues. After removal of 6 bases from V and 7 bases from J, the junction contained 8 bases not matched to a gene. The germline gives CDR1 MNHEY, CDR2 SVGAGI. The CDR3 here is CASSPLTGEQPQHF. CDR3 coding DNA: TGTGCCAGCAGCCCCCTGACAGGGGAACAGCCCCAGCATTTT.

This rearrangement joins TRBV28 to TRBJ2-7; TRBD1 aligns across 9 bases. The length of the CDR3 is 17 residues. Germline CDR1 is MDHEN and CDR2 is SYDVKM. Trimming cost V 7 bases and J 5 bases; bases outside gene matches: 18. The CDR3 loop reads CASNEPLSGTGSHEQYF. CDR3 nucleotides: TGTGCCAGCAACGAACCCTTATCCGGGACAGGGTCCCACGAGCAGTACTTC.

The gene calls are TRBV5-1 and TRBJ1-2, with a weak D call TRBD1 (5 bases). Germline CDR1 reads SGHRS; CDR2 reads YFSETQ. The CDR3 sequence is 13 residues long. Trimming stripped 3 bases from V and 3 bases from J, with 9 bases between. The CDR3, as DNA: TGCGCCAGCAGCTCGGACAACCACTATGGCTACACCTTC. It is translated as CASSSDNHYGYTF.

This chain connects TRBV7-2 to TRBJ2-1; possible D gene TRBD2, 5 bases. Germline V CDR1 and CDR2: SGHTA, FQGNSA. Trimming removed 5 bases from V and 4 bases from J, with 12 bases in between. The CDR3 runs 14 residues. The CDR3 reads CASSPGLAYNEQFF. The DNA for the CDR3 is TGTGCCAGCAGCCCCGGACTTGCTTACAATGAGCAGTTCTTC.

The rearrangement uses TRBV7-9 and TRBJ1-2, with D perhaps matching TRBD1 (6 bases). The germline CDR1 and CDR2 sequences are SEHNR and FQNEAQ (reference sequence). CDR3 length equals 14 residues. Trimming cost V 1 base and J 7 bases, with 13 bases left between them. The CDR3 here is CASSLVQGTGGYTF. DNA of the CDR3: TGTGCCAGCAGCTTAGTACAGGGTACGGGTGGCTACACCTTC.

The chain joins TRBV15 to TRBJ1-6; 11 nucleotides agree with TRBD1. Trimming at V came to 7 bases and at J to 11 bases, leaving 4 bases not matched to a gene. CDR1 is LNHNV, CDR2 YYDKDF, per germline (reference sequence). This CDR3 has 13 amino acids. CDR3 protein: CATKDRGLAPLHF. CDR3 nucleotide sequence: TGTGCCACCAAGGACAGGGGGCTTGCACCCCTCCACTTT.

This chain connects TRBV7-9 to TRBJ2-7; 9 positions match TRBD2. Germline V CDR1 and CDR2: SEHNR, FQNEAQ (reference sequence). CDR3 length: 16 residues. V was pared by 5 bases and J by 3 bases, with 11 bases of the junction left unmatched. CDR3 sequence: CASSPSIAGDIYEQYF. CDR3 nucleotides: TGTGCCAGCAGCCCTTCGATAGCGGGGGACATCTACGAGCAGTACTTC.

CDR3 region: CASSIQTVNSPLHF. DNA of the CDR3: TGTGCCAGTAGTATACAGACAGTTAATTCACCCCTCCACTTT. The rearrangement joins TRBV19 to TRBJ1-6; a weak D match, TRBD1 (5 bases). Trimming cost V 2 bases and J 6 bases, with 8 bases left between them. The CDR3 is 14 amino acids. The germline V gene has CDR1 LNHDA and CDR2 SQIVND (reference sequence).

The chain carries TRBV6-2 or TRBV6-3 and TRBJ1-1, with a tentative D call TRBD1 (5 bases). The germline gives CDR1 MNHEY, CDR2 SVGEGT. V was cut by 0 bases and J by 1 base, with 6 bases left in between. This CDR3 has 14 amino acids. CDR3 in DNA: TGTGCCAGCAGTTACTCTGGGGCGAACACTGAAGCTTTCTTT. Protein product: CASSYSGANTEAFF.

The gene calls are TRBV29-1 and TRBJ2-3; 7 bases match TRBD2. The CDR3 spans 14 residues. Germline CDR1 SQVTM, CDR2 ANQGSEA. The trim removed 6 bases at V and 0 bases at J, leaving 6 bases unmatched. The CDR3 coding sequence is TGCAGCGTCAAAAGCGGGGCAAGCACAGATACGCAGTATTTT. Translating gives CSVKSGASTDTQYF.

The rearrangement uses TRBV6-5 and TRBJ1-5; D may be TRBD1 (5 bases). CDR3 length: 13 residues. Looked up from germline, CDR1 is MNHEY and CDR2 is SVGAGI. Trimming took 6 bases from V and 2 from J, leaving 8 bases between them. The CDR3 nucleotides are TGTGCCAGCAGCCCGACAGGCAATCAGCCCCAGCATTTT. Residues: CASSPTGNQPQHF.

The V call is TRBV3-1 (or the pseudogene TRBV3-2), the J call TRBJ1-1; D possibly corresponds to TRBD1 (6 bases). Trimming took 4 bases from V and 5 from J, leaving 14 bases between them. The CDR3 contains 14 residues. Germline values: CDR1 LGHDT, CDR2 YNNKEL (reference sequence). The CDR3 DNA is TGTGCCAGCAGCCTTGGGGGGGGGCGAACTGAAGCTTTCTTT. The encoded protein is CASSLGGGRTEAFF.